The rows below give T cell receptor beta chains drawn from one sample of a study of blood T cell repertoires in COVID-19. TCRdb's table, derived via immunoSEQ multiplex PCR, lists solely in-frame clones and lacks some. The sample yields about 140,000 clones, roughly 87% seen once. The sample was peripheral blood. The receptors stem from a woman aged 50 to 60 with acute or convalescent COVID-19. CDR3s include the opening cysteine and the closing phenylalanine or tryptophan. A D gene is named only where the DNA matches it firmly. The size field is filled for only some rows; it gives once, few, many or a size class.

clone_size,d_call,v_call,cdr3_length,j_call,cdr3_aa,cdr3_nt
.,.,TRBV30,13,TRBJ1-5,CAWSSGENQPQHF,TGTGCCTGGTCGTCAGGGGAAAATCAGCCCCAGCATTTT
.,.,TRBV28,12,TRBJ2-1,CASSSREGEQFF,TGTGCCAGCAGTTCCAGGGAAGGTGAGCAGTTCTTC
.,TRBD2,TRBV4-1,18,TRBJ2-2,CASSPRGGPGRNTGELFF,TGCGCCAGCAGCCCTCGCGGGGGGCCGGGGAGGAACACCGGGGAGCTGTTTTTT
.,.,TRBV4-2,14,TRBJ2-2,CASSQYEGTGELFF,TGTGCCAGCAGCCAATACGAGGGCACCGGGGAGCTGTTTTTT
few,TRBD1,TRBV7-9,15,TRBJ2-1,CASSLGTGIYDEQFF,TGTGCCAGCAGCTTAGGGACAGGGATATATGATGAGCAGTTCTTC
.,TRBD2,TRBV7-2,16,TRBJ2-1,CASSLELAGGYNEQFF,TGTGCCAGCAGCTTAGAACTAGCGGGGGGTTACAATGAGCAGTTCTTC
.,.,TRBV7-3,15,TRBJ2-5,CASSLTAGLPETQYF,TGTGCCAGCAGCTTAACGGCTGGCTTGCCGGAGACCCAGTACTTC
.,.,TRBV24-1,11,TRBJ2-7,CATSDNYEQYF,TGTGCCACCTCCGACAACTACGAGCAGTACTTC
few,.,TRBV5-1,16,TRBJ2-2,CASSVGVRESTGELFF,TGCGCCAGCAGCGTGGGAGTACGGGAGAGCACCGGGGAGCTGTTTTTT
.,.,TRBV19,12,TRBJ2-5,CASSSQGETQYF,TGTGCCAGTAGTAGCCAGGGAGAGACCCAGTACTTC
.,.,TRBV11-3,13,TRBJ1-1,CASSLDPNTEAFF,TGTGCCAGCAGCTTAGACCCTAACACTGAAGCTTTCTTT
.,TRBD1,TRBV9,16,TRBJ1-1,CASSLQTGGTTHEAFF,TGTGCCAGCAGCCTCCAGACAGGGGGCACTACACATGAAGCTTTCTTT
once,.,TRBV9,16,TRBJ1-1,CASSVATGESGTEAFF,TGTGCCAGCAGCGTAGCTACTGGAGAATCAGGGACTGAAGCTTTCTTT
.,.,TRBV4-1,18,TRBJ1-4,CASSQEGPTAGTNEKLFF,TGCGCCAGCAGCCAAGAGGGGCCGACGGCAGGGACTAATGAAAAACTGTTTTTT
.,TRBD1,TRBV10-3,15,TRBJ2-7,CAISGGQGGFYEQYF,TGTGCCATCAGTGGAGGACAGGGAGGATTCTACGAGCAGTACTTC
.,.,TRBV3-1/TRBV3-2,15,TRBJ1-4,CASSPRGESSEKLFF,TGTGCCAGCAGCCCCCGGGGAGAGAGTAGTGAAAAACTGTTTTTT
.,.,TRBV5-4,12,TRBJ1-4,CASSLDGEKLFF,TGTGCCAGCAGCTTGGATGGCGAAAAACTGTTTTTT
.,.,TRBV5-1,13,TRBJ2-3,CASQGLSTDTQYF,TGCGCCAGCCAGGGGCTGAGCACAGATACGCAGTATTTT
once,TRBD2,TRBV5-1,15,TRBJ2-5,CASRLPPGGQETQYF,TGCGCCAGCAGGCTTCCTCCGGGGGGGCAAGAGACCCAGTACTTC
.,TRBD1,TRBV11-2,16,TRBJ2-5,CASSPHQGQPGETQYF,TGTGCCAGCAGCCCGCACCAGGGACAGCCAGGGGAGACCCAGTACTTC
.,TRBD1,TRBV7-9,16,TRBJ2-3,CASSSGQGAHTDTQYF,TGTGCCAGCAGCTCCGGACAGGGCGCCCACACAGATACGCAGTATTTT
once,.,TRBV12-3/TRBV12-4,13,TRBJ1-2,CASRPRGGYGYTF,TGTGCCAGCAGGCCTAGGGGGGGCTATGGCTACACCTTC
.,TRBD2,TRBV11-3,19,TRBJ2-1,CASSLYPGLAGSLYNEQFF,TGTGCCAGCAGCCTTTATCCGGGACTAGCGGGTTCCCTCTACAATGAGCAGTTCTTC
once,.,TRBV27,13,TRBJ2-7,CASSWAGPYEQYF,TGTGCCAGCAGTTGGGCGGGTCCCTACGAGCAGTACTTC
once,TRBD2,TRBV18,15,TRBJ2-1,CASSPSASGTNEQFF,TGTGCCAGCTCCCCAAGCGCTAGCGGGACAAATGAGCAGTTCTTC
.,TRBD2,TRBV10-3,12,TRBJ2-7,CANGGLAGEQYF,TGTGCCAACGGCGGACTAGCGGGTGAGCAGTACTTC
.,TRBD2,TRBV6-6,16,TRBJ2-1,CASSYNSGGSYNEQFF,TGTGCCAGCAGTTACAATAGCGGGGGCTCCTACAATGAGCAGTTCTTC
.,TRBD1,TRBV5-8,15,TRBJ2-5,CASSLGGQGTETQYF,TGTGCCAGCAGCTTGGGTGGACAGGGGACCGAGACCCAGTACTTC
.,TRBD1,TRBV19,15,TRBJ2-7,CASSVDRGKIYEQYF,TGTGCCAGTAGTGTTGACAGGGGGAAAATCTACGAGCAGTACTTC
.,TRBD1,TRBV30,14,TRBJ1-1,CAWWLRGQYTEAFF,TGTGCCTGGTGGCTGAGGGGGCAGTACACTGAAGCTTTCTTT
.,TRBD2,TRBV3-1/TRBV3-2,16,TRBJ2-1,CASSQDGQRGYNEQFF,TGTGCCAGCAGCCAAGATGGACAGCGGGGGTACAATGAGCAGTTCTTC
.,TRBD2,TRBV7-3,15,TRBJ2-7,CASSILAGGYYEQYF,TGTGCCAGCAGCATACTAGCGGGAGGCTACTACGAGCAGTACTTC
.,.,TRBV18,13,TRBJ2-7,CASSPPGFYEQYF,TGTGCCAGCTCACCCCCGGGATTCTACGAGCAGTACTTC
.,TRBD1,TRBV5-5,14,TRBJ2-4,CASSLGDRLNIQYF,TGTGCCAGCAGCTTAGGGGACAGGCTAAACATTCAGTACTTC
once,.,TRBV7-7,16,TRBJ2-5,CASSLLPGASKETQYF,TGTGCCAGCAGCCTACTTCCGGGAGCAAGTAAGGAGACCCAGTACTTC
once,.,TRBV9,16,TRBJ1-3,CASSSRGGTPGNTIYF,TGTGCCAGCAGCTCACGAGGGGGAACCCCTGGAAACACCATATATTTT
.,TRBD1,TRBV24-1,16,TRBJ2-7,CATSDPGQGASGEQYF,TGTGCCACCAGTGACCCTGGACAGGGGGCGTCGGGAGAGCAGTACTTC
.,TRBD1,TRBV7-3,12,TRBJ1-1,CASSYRGAEAFF,TGTGCCAGCAGCTACAGGGGGGCTGAAGCTTTCTTT
.,.,TRBV11-2,15,TRBJ1-4,CASSLGSGKYEKLFF,TGTGCCAGCAGCTTAGGGTCAGGGAAGTATGAAAAACTGTTTTTT
.,.,TRBV5-6,16,TRBJ1-4,CASSFISGKPNEKLFF,TGTGCCAGCAGTTTTATTTCAGGGAAACCTAATGAAAAACTGTTTTTT
once,TRBD1,TRBV5-1,13,TRBJ1-2,CASSTQTGEGYTF,TGCGCCAGCAGCACCCAGACAGGGGAGGGCTACACCTTC
.,.,TRBV19,16,TRBJ1-4,CASSRSAGPEGEKLFF,TGTGCCAGTAGCCGATCAGCGGGCCCGGAGGGAGAAAAACTGTTTTTT
.,.,TRBV3-1/TRBV3-2,14,TRBJ1-5,CASSQDASYQPQHF,TGTGCCAGCAGCCAAGATGCCAGTTATCAGCCCCAGCATTTT
.,TRBD1,TRBV10-1,17,TRBJ2-1,CASSGSGQGLWYNEQFF,TGCGCCAGCAGTGGGTCAGGACAGGGGCTCTGGTACAATGAGCAGTTCTTC
.,.,TRBV19,13,TRBJ1-1,CASIFQGKPEAFF,TGTGCCAGTATTTTCCAGGGTAAGCCTGAAGCTTTCTTT
.,TRBD1,TRBV19,15,TRBJ2-1,CASSMGQGRRNEQFF,TGTGCCAGTAGTATGGGACAGGGGAGAAGGAATGAGCAGTTCTTC
.,.,TRBV7-9,13,TRBJ2-7,CATGGGKTYEQYF,TGTGCCACTGGCGGCGGAAAGACCTACGAGCAGTACTTC
.,.,TRBV5-1,15,TRBJ1-2,CASSLALGGRDGYTF,TGCGCCAGCAGCTTGGCCCTCGGGGGAAGGGATGGCTACACCTTC